This T cell receptor beta chain comes out of a study of OX40 agonist ivuxolimab in advanced cancers. Here immunoSEQ multiplex PCR was the method, and the copy in TCRdb shows in-frame clones only, minus some. Among more than 65,000 clones listed, roughly 85% were seen once. The receptor's source is an adult with an advanced solid tumor such as melanoma, head and neck, liver or kidney cancer. The source material was CD4+ or CD8+ T cells sorted from blood, sampled in a trial of the OX40 agonist ivuxolimab.

This chain's CDR3 is CASVAGDGIEKLFF. CDR3 DNA sequence: TGTGCCAGCGTCGCAGGGGACGGGATTGAAAAACTGTTTTTT. The chain employs TRBV7-8 and TRBJ1-4, with D possibly matching TRBD1 (6 bases). The length of the CDR3 is 14 residues. Trimming removed 8 bases at V and 7 bases at J, with 17 bases between. Germline V lookup: CDR1 SGHVS, CDR2 FQNEAQ.